Here is one T cell receptor beta chain with its context. Measured with immunoSEQ multiplex PCR; TCRdb has only the in-frame clones, and not every one. In the table there are tens of thousands of clones, 87% of which are singletons. This sample is part of a study of blood T cell repertoires in COVID-19. Study at large: COVID-19 samples from acute and convalescent phases originated in the United States, Italy and Spain.

The CDR3 spans 17 residues. V dropped 4 bases and J dropped 8 bases, with 25 bases sitting between them. Seattle-derived patients entered the study during active infection and were followed longitudinally. The rearrangement joins TRBV5-3 to TRBJ2-1; D possibly corresponds to TRBD2 (5 bases). TRBV5-3 is given ORF status, its function remaining uncertain. The sequencing sample was made of peripheral blood. This TCR was recovered from a man between 60 and 75 years old with COVID-19, enrolled during active disease. Here the CDR3 reads CARSPSSGRDVKDEQFF. The CDR3 DNA sequence: TGTGCCAGAAGCCCATCTTCTGGTCGGGATGTAAAGGATGAGCAGTTCTTC.